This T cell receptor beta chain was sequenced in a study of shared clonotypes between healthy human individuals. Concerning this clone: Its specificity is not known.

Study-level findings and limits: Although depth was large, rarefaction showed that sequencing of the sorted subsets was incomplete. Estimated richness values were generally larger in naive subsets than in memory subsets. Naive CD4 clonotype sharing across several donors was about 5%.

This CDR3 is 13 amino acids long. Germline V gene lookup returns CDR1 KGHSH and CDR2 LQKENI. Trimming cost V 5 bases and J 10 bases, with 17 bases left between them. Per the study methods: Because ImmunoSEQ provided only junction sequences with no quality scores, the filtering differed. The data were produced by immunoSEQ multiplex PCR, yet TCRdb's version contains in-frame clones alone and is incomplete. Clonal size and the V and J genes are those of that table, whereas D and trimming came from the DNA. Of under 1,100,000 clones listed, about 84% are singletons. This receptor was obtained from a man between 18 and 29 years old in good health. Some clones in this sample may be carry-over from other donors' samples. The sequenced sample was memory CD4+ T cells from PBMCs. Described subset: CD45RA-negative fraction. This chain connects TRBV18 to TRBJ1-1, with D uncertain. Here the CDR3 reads CASSSMDRQAAFF. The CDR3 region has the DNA TGTGCCAGCTCATCAATGGACCGTCAGGCAGCTTTCTTT.